Given below is one T cell receptor (beta chain) in context. Its antigen is currently unknown. Positive CCR7 selection of CD45RO-negative cells yielded the naive CD8 cells, and terminally differentiated effector memory CD45RA+ cells were excluded. Study donors comprised healthy, HIV-negative adults devoid of recent acute infection or vaccination. The assay ran at deep level. Some clones are missing from TCRdb's copy, which holds only in-frame ones; the method was immunoSEQ multiplex PCR. The data hold around 2,100,000 clones, with less than 95% observed a single time. CDR1 SGDLS and CDR2 YYNGEE come from the germline V gene. V shed 4 bases and J 7 bases; nucleotides not matched to a gene: 6. CDR3 length: 14 amino acids. The data are from a study of shared clonotypes between healthy human individuals. The study, taken as a whole, reports: Shared across a few donors were around 5% of the naive CD4 clonotypes. Among donors, clonotype sharing was expected to be affected by sequencing depth.

The chain links TRBV9 to TRBJ2-2; the match to TRBD2 covers 8 bases. The source of this sequence is a man aged 18 to 29 in good health. Sequencing input: naive CD8+ T cells sorted from blood. DNA of the CDR3: TGTGCCAGCAGCTCACCCGGGACTAGCGGGGAGCTGTTTTTT. Protein product: CASSSPGTSGELFF. The whole variable domain, remainder taken from reference TRBV9 and TRBJ2-2, is DSGVTQTPKHLITATGQRVTLRCSPRSGDLSVYWYQQSLDQGLQFLIQYYNGEERAKGNILERFSAQQFPDLHSELNLSSLELGDSALYFCASSSPGTSGELFFGEGSRLTVL.